This T cell receptor beta chain was sequenced during a study of cytomegalovirus exposure and HLA in healthy donors. Study-level points and caveats: Researchers catalogued roughly 150 TCR beta chains as cytomegalovirus-associated.

Germline CDR1 and CDR2: LNHDA and SQIVND (reference sequence). The germline V and J ends were trimmed by 3 bases and 3 bases, with 17 bases remaining between them. The CDR3 covers 17 residues. Notes on this clone: Its target is unknown.

TCRdb's table, derived via immunoSEQ multiplex PCR, lists solely in-frame clones and lacks some. The data contain roughly 330,000 clones, roughly 87% of them singletons. The rearrangement joins TRBV19 to TRBJ2-2; D gene uncertain. This receptor was taken from a woman between 25 and 40 years old in good health and CMV-seropositive. Sequencing was performed on PBMCs. CDR3 sequence reads: CASSIHLLRTDTGELFF. Here the CDR3 DNA reads TGTGCCAGTAGTATTCACCTCTTGCGAACGGACACCGGGGAGCTGTTTTTT.